These 8 T cell receptor beta chains originate from one sample sequenced in a study of blood T cell repertoires in COVID-19. The assay was immunoSEQ multiplex PCR, and TCRdb's table has in-frame clones only and misses some. Here the sample spans approximately 69,000 clones, almost 80% being singletons. The sequenced sample consisted of peripheral blood. The receptors originated from a man aged 55 to 69 with acute or convalescent COVID-19.

The J gene is TRBJ2-7, the V gene TRBV14, with TRBD2 as a possible D gene (5 bases). V was clipped by 0 bases and J by 6 bases, with 18 bases between them. Germline V gives CDR1 SGHDN, CDR2 FVKESK. This CDR3 spans 16 amino acids. As DNA, the CDR3 is TGTGCCAGCAGCCAAGATGCGGGTTTTCTCACTAGCGAGCAGTACTTC. Its translation: CASSQDAGFLTSEQYF. Full variable domain (remainder filled in from reference TRBV14 and TRBJ2-7): EAGVTQFPSHSVIEKGQTVTLRCDPISGHDNLYWYRRVMGKEIKFLLHFVKESKQDESGMPNNRFLAERTGGTYSTLKVQPAELEDSGVYFCASSQDAGFLTSEQYFGPGTRLTVT.

This rearrangement joins TRBV6-5 to TRBJ1-5; D remains ambiguous. Trimming pared 6 bases from V and 4 bases from J, leaving 7 bases between. Germline CDR1 and CDR2: MNHEY and SVGAGI. This CDR3 contains 12 residues. The CDR3 loop is CASSTMNQPQHF. The CDR3 DNA reads TGTGCCAGCAGCACTATGAATCAGCCCCAGCATTTT.

A single count supports this clone. This chain links TRBV18 with TRBJ1-3; D is undetermined. V lost 2 bases, J lost 0 bases, and 20 bases lay in between. CDR3 size: 19 residues. The germline V gene has CDR1 KGHSH and CDR2 LQKENI. The CDR3 nucleotides are TGTGCCAGCTCACCATTGGACTCCGGATCCCTCTTCTCTGGAAACACCATATATTTT. Its translation is CASSPLDSGSLFSGNTIYF.

This clone was detected once. The genes are TRBV29-1 and TRBJ1-4; weak D call: TRBD1 (6 bases). CDR3 length: 12 amino acids. CDR1 is SQVTM and CDR2 is ANQGSEA in the germline V gene. Between the trimmed V and J ends, which lost 5 bases and 8 bases, there was a span of 12 bases. CDR3 DNA: TGCAGCGTTCTAACAGGGCGAGAAAAACTGTTTTTT. It is translated as CSVLTGREKLFF.

The chain carries TRBV10-3 and TRBJ1-5; possibly TRBD1 for D (6 bases). The length of the CDR3 is 13 residues. Trimming removed 6 bases from V and 5 bases from J, with 11 bases in between. Germline V gene sequence: CDR1 ENHRY, CDR2 SYGVKD. The CDR3 loop reads CAISRQADQPQHF. Written as DNA, the CDR3 is TGTGCCATCAGCCGACAGGCGGATCAGCCCCAGCATTTT.

The chain joins TRBV15 to TRBJ1-3, with D unresolved. The CDR3 runs to 12 residues. Germline assignment: CDR1 LNHNV and CDR2 YYDKDF (reference sequence). V lost 9 bases and J lost 0, with 6 bases in between. Here the CDR3 DNA reads TGTGCCACTACCAGCTCTGGAAACACCATATATTTT. Protein sequence: CATTSSGNTIYF.

Only a few counts were recorded for this clone. One end of the junction varies from germline; a read error may be responsible. The CDR3 DNA reads TGTGCTAGTGGATTGGACGGAGGTCGCACAGATACGCAGTATTTT. Residues: CASGLDGGRTDTQYF. The chain uses TRBV12-5 and TRBJ2-3, with D perhaps TRBD2 (5 bases). The V gene's germline CDR1 is LGHNT and CDR2 FRNRAP. The CDR3 consists of 15 residues.

The chain recombines TRBV7-8 with TRBJ1-3; D is possibly TRBD1 (6 bases). From germline, CDR1 is SGHVS and CDR2 FQNEAQ. Trimming removed 3 bases at V and 3 bases at J, with 9 bases between. This CDR3 has 14 amino acids. DNA of the CDR3: TGTGCCAGCAGCTTGGGGGCCGATGGAAACACCATATATTTT. Translated: CASSLGADGNTIYF.